The table lists the clone carrying this T cell receptor (beta chain) with many counts. Antigen: not known. cDNA synthesis was performed by 5'RACE with 10-nucleotide random UMIs. TCRdb re-called the 5' RACE reads through MiXCR, storing one row per CDR3 protein. The repertoire holds roughly 88,000 distinct CDR3 sequences, roughly 3.5% seen once, with approximately 2.9% in the top ten. The source of the sample is a study of neurological immune-mediated disorders. Study outcomes and limitations: The greatest degree of TCR clonal expansion was observed in HTLV-1-associated myelopathy, with the lowest in multiple sclerosis, below that of healthy controls.

V trimming: 0 bases; J trimming: 2 bases; junction bases outside the gene matches: 3. The CDR3 is 16 amino acids. Germline CDR1 is SGHRS and CDR2 is YFSETQ. The receptor was derived from a woman between 50 and 59 years old with multiple sclerosis. Sequenced material: PBMCs. The chain has TRBV5-1 and TRBJ2-4; 9 bases align to TRBD1. CDR3 coding DNA: TGCGCCAGCAGCTTGGGGACAGGGGAGACCAAAAACATTCAGTACTTC. This codes for CASSLGTGETKNIQYF.